This T cell receptor beta chain was documented in a study of CD8+ T cells in alopecia areata. At the level of the study: For the treated group, dosing was oral tofacitinib at 5 to 10 mg twice daily. Study-wide points: A great number of expanded lesional clones endured in scalp and blood during tofacitinib. Sharing of TCR sequences between patients (possibly for HLA-related reasons) was less clear than in mice. Because of a solitary nonresponder, the connection of baseline CD8+ expansion to response stays uncertain.

Following RNA extraction, reverse transcription yielded cDNA that acted as the sequencing template. The repertoire was sequenced with immunoSEQ multiplex PCR; TCRdb's copy has only in-frame clones and lacks some. This table holds 120,000 to 150,000 clones, around 87% found once. Regarding treatment: oral pan-JAK inhibitor, 5-10 mg twice daily. Comment on this clone: Its antigen is unidentified.

Specimen: CD8+ T cells sorted from blood, collected at week 4, from a patient treated with tofacitinib. This receptor was identified in a human donor with alopecia areata.

CDR3 bases: TGCGCCAGCAGGGCCGGGACAGGGAGCTCCTACGAGCAGTACTTC. The encoded protein is CASRAGTGSSYEQYF. J is TRBJ2-7 and V is TRBV5-1, with 9 bases identical to TRBD1. V dropped 5 bases and J dropped 0; count of bases not matched to a gene: 6. From germline, CDR1 is SGHRS and CDR2 YFSETQ. The CDR3 extends over 15 amino acids.